This TCR beta chain was profiled in a study of blood T cell repertoires in COVID-19. Study as a whole: T cells, B-cell-depleted T cells, or PBMCs provided the cDNA or gDNA that served as material.

It was during active infection that Seattle patients were enrolled and then longitudinally followed. V dropped 5 bases and J dropped 5; count of bases not matched to a gene: 11. The CDR3 spans 15 residues. Germline assignment: CDR1 SGHNT and CDR2 YENEEA. Authors' data handling: The authors estimated nucleated cell counts from reference gene primer amplification. The data were produced by immunoSEQ multiplex PCR, yet TCRdb's version contains in-frame clones alone and is incomplete. Clonal size and the V and J genes are those of that table, whereas D and trimming came from the DNA. The data contain some 200,000 clones, around nine tenths of them seen just once; the ten biggest clones take up around 12%.

The receptor was isolated from a woman aged 65 to 85 with COVID-19, enrolled during active disease. Material: peripheral blood. This chain connects TRBV11-3 to TRBJ2-5, with 7 bases that match TRBD1. CDR3 sequence (DNA): TGTGCCAGCAGCCCGCAGACAGGGACGGGGGAGACCCAGTACTTC. Its protein is CASSPQTGTGETQYF.